This T cell receptor beta chain is from a study of blood T cell repertoires in COVID-19. Study processing details: It was from reference gene primer amplification that nucleated cell counts were estimated. Data came from immunoSEQ multiplex PCR; TCRdb stores just in-frame clones and leaves some out. V and J calls and clone size come straight from that table; D and trimming were deduced from the DNA. The sample lists more than 200,000 clones, 75% to 90% occurring once. Germline CDR1 LNHDA, CDR2 SQIVND (reference sequence). The V and J ends lost 2 bases and 4 bases, in that order; junction bases with no gene match: 10. CDR3 length equals 16 residues.

The chain employs TRBV19 and TRBJ1-2, with 7 bases fitting TRBD1. This receptor was identified in a middle-aged man with acute or convalescent COVID-19. Sequences were obtained from peripheral blood. The CDR3 protein is CASSIQGQWNLYGYTF. The CDR3 bases are TGTGCCAGTAGTATACAGGGACAGTGGAACCTCTATGGCTACACCTTC.